The 23 T cell receptor beta chains below were found in one sample sequenced in a study of T-cell memory formation after mild COVID-19. TCRdb re-called the 5' RACE reads through MiXCR, storing one row per CDR3 protein. The sample carries around 300,000 distinct CDR3 sequences, about 13% recorded once. Sequencing input: PBMCs or a T cell subset sorted from them (not recorded which). Receptors originate from a man younger than 30 who had mild COVID-19 (a few samples of this study predate the infection). Cell type and time point are not known.

This clonotype occurred a few times. The J gene is TRBJ2-1, the V gene TRBV4-1; 8 nucleotides line up with TRBD2. The junction had 7 bases not matched to a gene; V was cut back by 7 bases and J by 2 bases. CDR3 length: 15 amino acids. Per germline, CDR1 MGHRA and CDR2 YSYEKL. Written as DNA, the CDR3 is TGCGCCAGCAAACTCGGGGGGGGCCCCTACAATGAGCAGTTCTTC. Translating it yields CASKLGGGPYNEQFF.

In this sample, this clonotype turned up a few times. V and J are TRBV29-1 and TRBJ1-1, with D uncertain. Germline V gene lookup returns CDR1 SQVTM and CDR2 ANQGSEA. The CDR3 runs to 13 residues. Trimming pared 7 bases from V and 3 bases from J, leaving 15 bases between. CDR3 in amino acids: CSAAPGSHTEAFF. Written as DNA, the CDR3 is TGCAGCGCCGCCCCCGGGTCGCACACTGAAGCTTTCTTT.

This sequence joins TRBV4-3 and TRBJ2-5; 8 positions match TRBD2. CDR1 and CDR2 from the germline V gene are LGHNA and YSLEER. The V segment lost 0 bases and the J segment 10 bases; nucleotides outside the gene matches: 7. This CDR3 region has 14 residues. As DNA, the CDR3 is TGCGCCAGCAGCCAAGATCCCCCCGGGACTAGCCAGTACTTC. Translation: CASSQDPPGTSQYF.

The V and J genes are TRBV5-6 and TRBJ1-6, with D tentatively TRBD1 (6 bases). The V end lost 2 bases, the J end lost 9 bases, and 12 bases lay between the germline ends. Germline V lookup: CDR1 SGHDT, CDR2 YYEEEE. The CDR3 runs 14 residues. The CDR3 here is CASSLLGGFSPLHF. DNA for the CDR3: TGTGCCAGCAGCTTATTAGGGGGTTTTTCACCCCTCCACTTT.

J is TRBJ2-7 and V is TRBV6-5, with D unclear. CDR3 length: 13 amino acids. Germline lookup yields CDR1 MNHEY and CDR2 SVGAGI. Trimming took 2 bases from V and 1 from J, leaving 6 bases between them. The CDR3 nucleotides read TGTGCCAGCAGTTACAAGGCGTCCTACGAGCAGTACGTC. Translation: CASSYKASYEQYV.

Many counts were recorded for this clonotype. The chain couples TRBV7-9 to TRBJ2-3, with D possibly TRBD2 on 6 matching bases. Trimming took 7 bases from V and 1 from J, leaving 15 bases between them. The CDR3 runs to 15 residues. CDR1 is SEHNR, CDR2 FQNEAQ, per germline (reference sequence). The CDR3 coding sequence is TGTGCCAGCACCTTGTGGACGGGGGGCACAGATACGCAGTATTTT. This gives the protein CASTLWTGGTDTQYF.

The rearrangement joins TRBV28 to TRBJ1-6; D perhaps matches TRBD1 (5 bases). Germline CDR1 is MDHEN and CDR2 is SYDVKM. This CDR3 comprises 14 residues. V shed 6 bases and J shed 8 bases, with 14 bases lying between them. This CDR3 reads CASSPEDRDSPLHF. Here the CDR3 DNA reads TGTGCCAGCAGCCCCGAAGACAGAGATTCACCCCTCCACTTT.

The rearrangement uses TRBV12-3 or TRBV12-4 and TRBJ1-5; D may be TRBD1 (5 bases). Trimming shortened V by 5 bases and J by 7 bases, and 12 bases separated the two germline ends. The CDR3 is 13 amino acids. The CDR3, as DNA: TGTGCCAGCAGTATCCAGGGTGGCCAGCCCCAGCATTTT. This translates into CASSIQGGQPQHF.

This clonotype was counted between two and nine times. This rearrangement joins TRBV6-5 to TRBJ1-5; 7 bases are a match to TRBD1. CDR1 is MNHEY, CDR2 SVGAGI, per germline. The CDR3 totals 17 residues. The ends lost 2 bases at V and 0 bases at J; junction bases unmatched: 7. CDR3 protein: CASSYPRQGDSNQPQHF. The CDR3 DNA follows: TGTGCCAGCAGTTACCCTCGACAGGGAGATAGCAATCAGCCCCAGCATTTT.

This clonotype was counted a few times. The chain links TRBV7-2 to TRBJ1-1, with 7 bases identical to TRBD1. The trim removed 5 bases at V and 1 base at J, leaving 13 bases unmatched. CDR1 and CDR2 from the germline V gene are SGHTA and FQGNSA. The CDR3 covers 17 residues. The CDR3 nucleotides are TGTGCCAGCAGCACCCCTATAAGGGGGACAGCGAACACTGAAGCTTTCTTT. Protein sequence: CASSTPIRGTANTEAFF.

This chain uses TRBV24-1 with TRBJ1-2, with D possibly matching TRBD1 (6 bases). Trimming removed 5 bases from V and 4 bases from J, with 10 bases in between. This CDR3 contains 13 residues. The germline gives CDR1 KGHDR, CDR2 SFDVKD. CDR3 in amino acids: CATSAGAAYGYTF. The CDR3 nucleotides are TGTGCCACCAGTGCAGGGGCCGCCTATGGCTACACCTTC.

The rearrangement uses TRBV3-2 and TRBJ2-5; TRBD1 is the table's D call, not checked against the DNA. TRBV3-2 is designated a pseudogene. The CDR3 contains 15 residues. This CDR3 reads CASSQDGGPGETQYF. CDR3 sequence (DNA): TGTGCCAGCAGCCAAGATGGGGGCCCCGGAGAGACCCAGTACTTC.

This chain links TRBV20-1 with TRBJ2-7; 8 bases line up with TRBD1. Germline-derived CDR1 and CDR2 are DFQATT and SNEGSKA (reference sequence). With 3 bases clipped from V and 0 bases from J, the junction kept 4 bases outside the gene matches. CDR3 length: 14 residues. The CDR3 DNA reads as TGCAGTGCTAGGGCAGGGGGCGCCTCCTACGAGCAGTACGTC. Its translation: CSARAGGASYEQYV.

This rearrangement joins TRBV9 to TRBJ1-2, with a weak D call TRBD1 (6 bases). CDR1 is SGDLS, CDR2 YYNGEE, per germline. Trimming took off 0 bases at V and 8 bases at J, with 14 bases between the two ends. The CDR3 loop spans 14 amino acids. CDR3 bases: TGTGCCAGCAGCGTAGGGGGGGCGGAAGAGGGCTACACCTTC. Its protein product is CASSVGGAEEGYTF.

This sequence joins TRBV7-9 and TRBJ2-3; TRBD2 is a possible D gene (5 bases). CDR1 is SEHNR, CDR2 FQNEAQ, per germline (reference sequence). The CDR3 has 17 residues. V was trimmed by 5 bases and J by 0 bases, leaving 18 bases between them. For the CDR3, the DNA is TGTGCCAGCAGCGTATGGGCCGGGGTTACTAGCACAGATACGCAGTATTTT. Its protein product is CASSVWAGVTSTDTQYF.

This clonotype was detected ten times or more. The chain is built from TRBV7-2 and TRBJ2-7, with D maybe TRBD1 (6 bases). The CDR3 loop spans 13 amino acids. Looked up from germline, CDR1 is SGHTA and CDR2 is FQGNSA. Trimming pared 5 bases from V and 7 bases from J, leaving 15 bases between. CDR3 protein: CASSPSPGVEQYV. The CDR3 coding sequence is TGTGCCAGCAGCCCCTCTCCAGGGGTAGAGCAGTACGTC.

The J gene is TRBJ2-1, the V gene TRBV11-2, with 7 bases matching TRBD2. This CDR3 spans 17 amino acids. Germline assignment: CDR1 SGHAT and CDR2 FQNNGV. The V gene end was trimmed by 5 bases and the J gene end by 0 bases; junction bases not matched to a gene: 10. CDR3 sequence reads: CASSRRVAGSSYNEQFF. CDR3 DNA: TGTGCCAGCAGCAGACGGGTAGCGGGTAGCTCCTACAATGAGCAGTTCTTC.

This clonotype was recorded a few times. CDR3 nucleotides: TGTGCCACCAGTGACCACACAGATACGCAGTATTTT. This encodes CATSDHTDTQYF. This chain joins TRBV24-1 and TRBJ2-3, with D unresolved. The germline V gene encodes CDR1 KGHDR and CDR2 SFDVKD. This CDR3 contains 12 residues. Between the trimmed V and J ends, which lost 4 bases and 2 bases, there was a span of 3 bases.

This clonotype was observed a handful of times. The chain employs TRBV6-5 and TRBJ1-2; D remains unclear. This CDR3 has 14 amino acids. Germline CDR1 MNHEY, CDR2 SVGAGI. V was trimmed by 2 bases and J by 8 bases, leaving 15 bases between them. For the CDR3, the DNA is TGTGCCAGCAGTTACGCACGTAGGGATGGGGGCTACACCTTC. Its protein product is CASSYARRDGGYTF.

The chain joins TRBV7-2 to TRBJ2-5; 8 bases align to TRBD1. CDR1 is SGHTA and CDR2 is FQGNSA in the germline V gene. The V segment lost 3 bases and the J segment 9 bases; nucleotides outside the gene matches: 6. This CDR3 is 13 amino acids long. The CDR3 spells CASSFSGGYPQYF. The CDR3 nucleotides read TGTGCCAGCAGCTTCTCAGGGGGCTATCCCCAGTACTTC.

The rearrangement uses TRBV24-1 and TRBJ2-5, with TRBD1 identical over 7 bases. This CDR3 comprises 16 residues. V shed 4 bases, J shed 5 bases, and the junction held 12 bases outside the gene matches. Germline V CDR1 and CDR2: KGHDR, SFDVKD. The CDR3 sequence: CATSEGPRQGWETQYF. CDR3 nucleotides: TGTGCCACCAGTGAAGGGCCGAGACAGGGATGGGAGACCCAGTACTTC.

The sample holds a few counts of this clonotype. The chain carries TRBV7-6 and TRBJ1-1, with D perhaps matching TRBD1 (5 bases). Germline loops: CDR1 SGHVS, CDR2 FNYEAQ. V gave up 5 bases and J gave up 5 bases, with 21 bases separating them. The CDR3 consists of 16 residues. CDR3 coding DNA: TGTGCCAGCAGCCAAGGGTGGTCCGGGGGAGGGACTGAAGCTTTCTTT. Amino acid sequence: CASSQGWSGGGTEAFF.

This clonotype was found many times. The germline gene is not matched at one end of the junction; a read error may be the cause. The chain couples TRBV5-1 to TRBJ2-1, with 9 bases fitting TRBD1. Germline CDR1 and CDR2: SGHRS and YFSETQ. The CDR3 loop spans 11 amino acids. CDR3 nucleotide sequence: TGCGCCAGCAGCGGGGACAGGGTTTGGTCTTTC. Translated, it gives CASSGDRVWSF.